The 30 T cell receptor beta chains below were found in one sample sequenced in a study of PD-1 blockade in classical Hodgkin lymphoma. Each patient relapsed following autologous stem cell transplantation, and prior brentuximab vedotin exposure differed. TCRdb's copy holds only in-frame clones and misses some; the assay was immunoSEQ multiplex PCR. The table includes about 19,000 clones, around 79% detected once. The source was peripheral blood mononuclear cells (PBMCs), collected before the second cycle of nivolumab. These receptors were obtained from a human donor with classical Hodgkin lymphoma.

The chain employs TRBV13 and TRBJ2-5; D gene ambiguous. Germline loops: CDR1 PRHDT, CDR2 FYEKMQ (reference sequence). The CDR3 has 15 amino acids. Trimming removed 1 base from V and 5 bases from J, with 14 bases in between. CDR3 in amino acids: CASSLARMGTETQYF. CDR3 bases: TGTGCCAGCAGCTTAGCCAGGATGGGCACGGAGACCCAGTACTTC.

V and J are TRBV4-2 and TRBJ1-5; 7 positions agree with TRBD1. The germline V gene encodes CDR1 LGHNA and CDR2 YNFKEQ. V shed 3 bases, J shed 1 base, and the junction held 9 bases outside the gene matches. The CDR3 extends over 17 amino acids. CDR3 residues: CASSHDPRQGSNQPQHF. The CDR3 nucleotides are TGTGCCAGCAGCCACGACCCCAGACAGGGCAGCAATCAGCCCCAGCATTTT.

V and J are TRBV7-2 and TRBJ2-6; D is unclear. The germline V gene has CDR1 SGHTA and CDR2 FQGNSA. This CDR3 comprises 15 residues. Trimming left V 2 bases short and J 4 bases short, with 9 bases between. This chain's CDR3 is CASSLTSGGANVLTF. The CDR3 DNA follows: TGTGCCAGCAGCTTAACGTCTGGCGGGGCCAACGTCCTGACTTTC.

The chain carries TRBV30 and TRBJ1-4; TRBD1 might be the D (6 bases). CDR1 is GTSNPN and CDR2 is SVGIG in the germline V gene (reference sequence). V lost 3 bases and J lost 6, with 20 bases in between. The CDR3 sequence is 16 residues long. The DNA for the CDR3 is TGTGCCTGGAGCGGGGACACAAACCCCGGGGATGAAAAACTGTTTTTT. It specifies CAWSGDTNPGDEKLFF.

This clone was observed a handful of times. This chain links TRBV11-2 with TRBJ1-1, with D possibly TRBD1 on 6 matching bases. This CDR3 has 16 residues. With 5 bases removed from V and 1 base from J, the gap between germline ends came to 17 bases. CDR1 is SGHAT, CDR2 FQNNGV, per germline. CDR3 region: CASSLTRTQGNTEAFF. The CDR3 bases are TGTGCCAGCAGCCTCACAAGGACACAGGGGAACACTGAAGCTTTCTTT.

The J gene is TRBJ2-1, the V gene TRBV29-1; D is possibly TRBD1 (5 bases). V lost 6 bases to trimming and J lost 4 bases, with 7 bases between them. This CDR3 comprises 11 residues. In germline, CDR1 is SQVTM, CDR2 ANQGSEA. The CDR3 DNA reads TGCAGCGTCAAGGGGTACAATGAGCAGTTCTTC. The encoded protein is CSVKGYNEQFF.

This chain joins TRBV11-2 and TRBJ2-7; the D is unclear. Trimming took 1 base from V and 0 from J, leaving 10 bases between them. This CDR3 comprises 15 residues. Germline CDR1 SGHAT, CDR2 FQNNGV. The CDR3 spells CASSLGPLFSYEQYF. As DNA, the CDR3 is TGTGCCAGCAGCTTAGGGCCCCTCTTCTCCTACGAGCAGTACTTC. Full variable domain (missing parts from reference TRBV11-2 and TRBJ2-7): EAGVAQSPRYKIIEKRQSVAFWCNPISGHATLYWYQQILGQGPKLLIQFQNNGVVDDSQLPKDRFSAERLKGVDSTLKIQPAKLEDSAVYLCASSLGPLFSYEQYFGPGTRLTVT.

V is TRBV27 and J is TRBJ1-5; the D is unclear. Germline assignment: CDR1 MNHEY and CDR2 SMNVEV (reference sequence). This CDR3 has 14 residues. V was cut by 8 bases and J by 2 bases, with 13 bases left in between. As DNA, the CDR3 is TGTGCCAGCCGCACGTCTGGGGGCAATCAGCCCCAGCATTTT. It yields the protein CASRTSGGNQPQHF.

The chain employs TRBV9 and TRBJ2-7, with 12 bases lining up with TRBD1. This CDR3 is built from 15 residues. With V trimmed by 4 bases and J by 4 bases, 6 bases remained unmatched. The V gene's germline CDR1 is SGDLS and CDR2 YYNGEE. This CDR3 reads CASSSQGQGAYEQYF. In DNA form, the CDR3 reads TGTGCCAGCAGCTCCCAGGGACAGGGGGCGTACGAGCAGTACTTC.

This chain joins TRBV5-1 and TRBJ2-1, with 7 bases matching TRBD2. This CDR3 contains 11 residues. Trimming at V came to 4 bases and at J to 12 bases, leaving 4 bases not matched to a gene. Germline V gene lookup returns CDR1 SGHRS and CDR2 YFSETQ. The CDR3 DNA is TGCGCCAGCAGCGCGGGGGTCGGGCAGTTCTTC. It codes for CASSAGVGQFF.

The V call is TRBV6-5, the J call TRBJ2-1, with D possibly being TRBD1 or TRBD2 (5 bases each). Deletions cut 7 bases from V and 4 bases from J, with 8 bases between. The CDR3 consists of 12 residues. Per germline, CDR1 MNHEY and CDR2 SVGAGI. The CDR3: CASTGLYNEQFF. CDR3 DNA: TGTGCCAGCACGGGGCTTTACAATGAGCAGTTCTTC.

The rearrangement uses TRBV23-1 and TRBJ1-2, with 9 nucleotides matching TRBD1. TRBV23-1 falls under the ORF class, with uncertain function. This CDR3 has 17 amino acids. The junction had 10 bases not matched to a gene; V was cut back by 1 base and J by 4 bases. The chain's CDR3 is CASSQFGATGGCYGYTF. In nucleotides, the CDR3 is TGCGCCAGCAGTCAATTTGGAGCTACAGGGGGCTGCTATGGCTACACCTTC.

This chain joins TRBV7-9 and TRBJ1-1; D unclear. The CDR3 covers 15 residues. Trimming removed 1 base from V and 1 base from J, with 10 bases in between. The V gene's germline CDR1 is SEHNR and CDR2 FQNEAQ (reference sequence). The CDR3 coding sequence is TGTGCCAGCAGCTTAGTTGGCCTCTCGAACACTGAAGCTTTCTTT. Amino acids: CASSLVGLSNTEAFF.

The chain joins TRBV5-6 to TRBJ2-7, with a tentative D call TRBD1 (5 bases). The CDR3 contains 14 residues. The germline V gene encodes CDR1 SGHDT and CDR2 YYEEEE. Trimming took off 6 bases at V and 0 bases at J, with 13 bases between the two ends. This CDR3 reads CASTLRGSSYEQYF. CDR3 in DNA: TGTGCCAGCACTTTAAGGGGTAGCTCCTACGAGCAGTACTTC.

About this clone: Sequence at one end of the junction differs from germline and may be a read error. The rearrangement joins TRBV5-5 to TRBJ2-3; D is possibly TRBD1 (5 bases). Germline assignment: CDR1 SGHKS and CDR2 YYEKEE (reference sequence). The CDR3 sequence is 12 residues long. CDR3 DNA: TGTGCCAGCAGTTACGCGACAGATACACAGTATTTT. Its translation: CASSYATDTQYF.

The chain couples TRBV15 to TRBJ2-4; D unclear. The CDR3 runs 12 residues. Trimming took 3 bases from V and 9 from J, leaving 9 bases between them. The germline CDR1 and CDR2 sequences are LNHNV and YYDKDF (reference sequence). The CDR3 loop reads CATSSPNGIQYF. The CDR3, as DNA: TGTGCCACCAGCAGCCCCAATGGCATTCAGTACTTC.

The V gene is TRBV10-3, the J gene TRBJ2-7; 7 bases line up with TRBD1. The junction had 6 bases not matched to a gene; V was cut back by 7 bases and J by 0 bases. Germline assignment: CDR1 ENHRY and CDR2 SYGVKD. The CDR3 runs 14 residues. CDR3 sequence: CAIKPGTASYEQYF. As DNA, the CDR3 is TGTGCCATCAAGCCCGGGACAGCCTCCTACGAGCAGTACTTC.

The CDR3, as DNA: TGTGCCAGCAGTTACATAGGGGAAGGCACTGAAGCTTTCTTT. Translation: CASSYIGEGTEAFF. V gene TRBV6-6 combines with J gene TRBJ1-1; D is possibly TRBD1 (5 bases). Germline values: CDR1 MNHNY, CDR2 SVGAGI (reference sequence). Trimming cost V 2 bases and J 4 bases, with 11 bases left between them. The CDR3 extends over 14 amino acids.

V and J are TRBV9 and TRBJ2-5; 10 positions agree with TRBD1. CDR3 length equals 15 residues. Germline CDR1 reads SGDLS; CDR2 reads YYNGEE. The junction had 7 bases not matched to a gene; V was cut back by 6 bases and J by 2 bases. CDR3 in amino acids: CASTQDRGSQETQYF. As DNA, the CDR3 is TGTGCCAGCACCCAGGACAGGGGGTCTCAAGAGACCCAGTACTTC.

The chain recombines TRBV15 with TRBJ1-3; D is perhaps TRBD1 (5 bases). V was pared by 3 bases and J by 2 bases, with 14 bases between. The CDR3 loop spans 16 amino acids. Germline values: CDR1 LNHNV, CDR2 YYDKDF (reference sequence). The CDR3 coding sequence is TGTGCCACCAGCAGTCAGGGTCCCCGGACTGGAAACACCATATATTTT. Amino acid sequence: CATSSQGPRTGNTIYF.

The chain employs TRBV19 and TRBJ2-2, with 8 bases identical to TRBD1. V shed 7 bases and J 5 bases; nucleotides not matched to a gene: 9. The germline CDR1 and CDR2 sequences are LNHDA and SQIVND (reference sequence). This CDR3 is 15 amino acids long. The CDR3, as DNA: TGTGCCAGTACTCGAGGACAGGGCGGAACCGGGGAGCTGTTTTTT. This codes for CASTRGQGGTGELFF.

This clone occurred once. The gene calls are TRBV6-5 and TRBJ2-7; 8 bases map to TRBD1. This CDR3 has 16 amino acids. V was pared by 0 bases and J by 1 base, with 5 bases of the junction left unmatched. The germline V gene encodes CDR1 MNHEY and CDR2 SVGAGI. The CDR3 DNA is TGTGCCAGCAGTTACTCGAAGGGACAGGTTTCCTACGAGCAGTACTTC. It specifies CASSYSKGQVSYEQYF.

The chain carries TRBV5-4 and TRBJ2-3; TRBD1 matches at 7 bases. This CDR3 comprises 18 residues. After removal of 0 bases from V and 2 bases from J, the junction contained 12 bases not matched to a gene. CDR1 and CDR2 from the germline V gene are SGHNT and YYREEE (reference sequence). The CDR3 spells CASSLGRQGKGFTDTQYF. DNA for the CDR3: TGTGCCAGCAGCTTGGGGCGACAGGGTAAGGGGTTCACAGATACGCAGTATTTT. The entire variable domain, with the rest obtained from reference TRBV5-4 and TRBJ2-3, is as follows: ETGVTQSPTHLIKTRGQQVTLRCSSQSGHNTVSWYQQALGQGPQFIFQYYREEENGRGNFPPRFSGLQFPNYSSELNVNALELDDSALYLCASSLGRQGKGFTDTQYFGPGTRLTVL.

This rearrangement joins TRBV19 to TRBJ1-5, with D tentatively TRBD1 (5 bases). The CDR3 extends over 14 amino acids. The germline V and J ends were trimmed by 3 bases and 7 bases, with 13 bases remaining between them. Germline CDR1 is LNHDA and CDR2 is SQIVND (reference sequence). CDR3 in amino acids: CASSIAQGGQPQHF. For the CDR3, the DNA is TGTGCCAGTAGTATTGCGCAGGGCGGCCAGCCCCAGCATTTT.

The chain couples TRBV2 to TRBJ1-5, with TRBD1 as a possible D gene (6 bases). The CDR3 is 15 amino acids. Trimming pared 7 bases from V and 8 bases from J, leaving 21 bases between. The germline CDR1 and CDR2 sequences are SNHLY and FYNNEI. Written as DNA, the CDR3 is TGTGCCAGCACCCTCTTTCCCAGGGGAGGCGAGCCCCAGCATTTT. Amino acids: CASTLFPRGGEPQHF.

The chain employs TRBV18 and TRBJ2-3; the D is unclear. This CDR3 comprises 20 residues. The germline V gene has CDR1 KGHSH and CDR2 LQKENI. V was clipped by 4 bases and J by 0 bases, with 26 bases between them. CDR3 amino acids: CASSLRNSLADPSSTDTQYF. CDR3 nucleotide sequence: TGTGCCAGCTCACTACGGAACAGCCTCGCGGATCCCTCTAGCACAGATACGCAGTATTTT.

The chain employs TRBV6-6 and TRBJ2-5; possibly TRBD2 for D (6 bases). Germline CDR1 is MNHNY and CDR2 is SVGAGI (reference sequence). The CDR3 spans 15 residues. The V end lost 0 bases, the J end lost 5 bases, and 13 bases lay between the germline ends. CDR3 in DNA: TGTGCCAGCAGTTACTCGGAGGGTTGGTGGGAGACCCAGTACTTC. Protein: CASSYSEGWWETQYF.

This clone came up once. CDR3 residues: CSVRDTDTQYF. Here the CDR3 DNA reads TGCAGCGTTCGCGACACAGATACGCAGTATTTT. This chain joins TRBV29-1 and TRBJ2-3; D unclear. The CDR3 has 11 amino acids. Trimming shortened V by 5 bases and J by 2 bases, and 5 bases separated the two germline ends. Germline lookup yields CDR1 SQVTM and CDR2 ANQGSEA.

V and J are TRBV28 and TRBJ2-7, with no clear D. V lost 7 bases and J lost 2, with 9 bases in between. The CDR3 loop spans 12 amino acids. Germline V gene data show CDR1 as MDHEN and CDR2 as SYDVKM. The CDR3: CASTRSTYEQYF. As DNA, the CDR3 is TGTGCCAGCACTCGATCTACCTACGAGCAGTACTTC.

This rearrangement joins TRBV19 to TRBJ1-4; 7 bases fit TRBD1. CDR3 length: 17 residues. The V segment lost 4 bases and the J segment 6 bases; nucleotides outside the gene matches: 14. From germline, CDR1 is LNHDA and CDR2 SQIVND (reference sequence). DNA of the CDR3: TGTGCCAGTAGTACCTGGACAGGTGGGACCCTTCATGAAAAACTGTTTTTT. This codes for CASSTWTGGTLHEKLFF.